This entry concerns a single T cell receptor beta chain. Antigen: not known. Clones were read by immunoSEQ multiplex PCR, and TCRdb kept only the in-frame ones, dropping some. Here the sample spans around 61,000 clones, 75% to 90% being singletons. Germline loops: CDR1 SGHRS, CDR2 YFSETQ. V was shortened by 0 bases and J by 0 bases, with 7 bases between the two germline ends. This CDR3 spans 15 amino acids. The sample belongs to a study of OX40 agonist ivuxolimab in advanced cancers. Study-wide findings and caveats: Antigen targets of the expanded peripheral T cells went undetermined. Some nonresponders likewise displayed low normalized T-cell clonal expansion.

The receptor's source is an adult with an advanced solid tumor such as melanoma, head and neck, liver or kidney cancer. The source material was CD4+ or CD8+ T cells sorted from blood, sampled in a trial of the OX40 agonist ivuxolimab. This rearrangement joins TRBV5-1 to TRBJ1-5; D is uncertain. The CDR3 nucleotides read TGCGCCAGCAGCTTGGGGGGTTATAGCAATCAGCCCCAGCATTTT. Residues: CASSLGGYSNQPQHF.